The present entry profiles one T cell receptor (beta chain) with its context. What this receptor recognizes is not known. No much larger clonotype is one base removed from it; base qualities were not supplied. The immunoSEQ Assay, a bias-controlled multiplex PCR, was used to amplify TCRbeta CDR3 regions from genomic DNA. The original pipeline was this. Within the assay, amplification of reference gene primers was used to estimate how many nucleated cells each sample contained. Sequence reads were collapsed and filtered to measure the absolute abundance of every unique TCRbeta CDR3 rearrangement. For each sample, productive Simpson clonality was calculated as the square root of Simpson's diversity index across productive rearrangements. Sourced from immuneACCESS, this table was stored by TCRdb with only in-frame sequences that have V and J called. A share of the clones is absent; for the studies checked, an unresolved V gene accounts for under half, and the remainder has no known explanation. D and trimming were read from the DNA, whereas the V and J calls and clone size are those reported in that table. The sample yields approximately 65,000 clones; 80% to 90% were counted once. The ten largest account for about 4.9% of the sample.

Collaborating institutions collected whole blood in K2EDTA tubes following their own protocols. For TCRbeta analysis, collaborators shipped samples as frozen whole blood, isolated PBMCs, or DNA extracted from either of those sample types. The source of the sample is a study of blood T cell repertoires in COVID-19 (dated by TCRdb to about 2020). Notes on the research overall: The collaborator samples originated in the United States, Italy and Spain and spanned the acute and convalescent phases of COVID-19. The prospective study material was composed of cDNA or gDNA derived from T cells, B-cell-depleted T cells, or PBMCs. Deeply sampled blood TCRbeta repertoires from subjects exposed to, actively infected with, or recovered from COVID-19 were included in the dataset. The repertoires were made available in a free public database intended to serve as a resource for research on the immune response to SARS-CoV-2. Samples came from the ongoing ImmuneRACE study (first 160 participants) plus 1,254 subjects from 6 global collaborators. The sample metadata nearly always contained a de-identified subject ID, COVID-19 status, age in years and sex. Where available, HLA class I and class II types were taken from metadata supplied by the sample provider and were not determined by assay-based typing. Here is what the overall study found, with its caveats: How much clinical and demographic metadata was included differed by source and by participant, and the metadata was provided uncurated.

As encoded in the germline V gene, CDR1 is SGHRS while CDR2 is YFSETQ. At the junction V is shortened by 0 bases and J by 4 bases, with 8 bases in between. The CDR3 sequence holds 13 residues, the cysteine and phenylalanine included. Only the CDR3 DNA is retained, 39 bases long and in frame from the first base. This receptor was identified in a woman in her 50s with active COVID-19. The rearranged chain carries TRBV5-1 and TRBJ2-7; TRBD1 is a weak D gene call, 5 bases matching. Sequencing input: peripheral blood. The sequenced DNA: TGCGCCAGCAGCTTGGCTCAGGGATACGAGCAGTACTTC. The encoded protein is CASSLAQGYEQYF.